This T cell receptor (beta chain) was recovered during a study of T cell repertoires in aging, cancer and after chemotherapy. Study as a whole: Donors were grouped into six age bands spanning 30 or younger through 70 or older. Paired samples before and after chemotherapy came from glioblastoma patients receiving temozolomide-based therapy. Study-wide findings and caveats: No conclusions about immunological memory after chemotherapy can be drawn from the repertoire data. Across the chemotherapy interval, each cancer cohort showed higher median generation probability, suggesting thymic rebound.

Only a few counts were recorded for this clonotype. The antigen is unknown. The template was genomic DNA from peripheral blood, not RNA. Looked up from germline, CDR1 is SGHNT and CDR2 is YENEEA. Trimming shortened V by 3 bases and J by 7 bases, and 9 bases separated the two germline ends. This CDR3 has 12 residues. TRB rearrangements spanning V, D and J were amplified using mixed TRB-A/B primers. MiXCR, run by TCRdb on the multiplex PCR reads, gives a single entry per CDR3 protein. This repertoire shows more than 8,500 distinct CDR3 sequences, more than 40% found once; its top ten account for approximately 13%.

The sequence came from a human donor with a solid tumor. Sequenced sample: blood. The chain combines TRBV11-3 with TRBJ1-2; the D is unclear. The CDR3 is CASSFAQLGYTF. The CDR3 nucleotides are TGTGCCAGCAGCTTCGCCCAGCTTGGCTACACCTTC.